This TCR beta chain was identified in a study of blood T cell repertoires in COVID-19. Study background: The origin of the acute and convalescent COVID-19 samples was the United States, Italy and Spain. PBMCs, B-cell-depleted T cells, or T cells were the source of the cDNA or gDNA that made up the material.

V lost 3 bases, J lost 2 bases, and 4 bases stayed unmatched. The CDR3 is 16 amino acids. Germline loops: CDR1 MRHNA, CDR2 SNTAGT. This clone came up once. Seattle participants joined during active infection and were tracked over time. As handled by the study authors: Nucleated cell counts were estimated from reference gene primer amplification. The protocol was immunoSEQ multiplex PCR, while the TCRdb copy is restricted to in-frame clones and leaves out a portion. V, J and clone size are taken as reported in that table, and D and trimming were inferred from the DNA itself. The sample holds some 400,000 clones, around 87% seen once.

The clonotype was recovered from a woman aged 25 to 45 with COVID-19, enrolled during active disease. The V and J genes are TRBV6-4 and TRBJ2-1; 10 nucleotides agree with TRBD2. The sample taken for sequencing was peripheral blood. The CDR3, as DNA: TGTGCCAGCAGTGAGGCTAGCGGGGGAGCCTACAATGAGCAGTTCTTC. This translates into CASSEASGGAYNEQFF.